This TCR beta chain emerged from a study of post-analysis software for immune sequencing data. Study background: Relapsing-remitting, secondary progressive and progressive-relapsing multiple sclerosis courses were included. Overall study findings and caveats: Relative to controls, patients with multiple sclerosis showed significantly lower normalized Chao1 diversity. Samples from one preparation batch, clustered by F measure, grouped strongly together. A few TRBV segments (TRBV5-6, TRBV5-1 and TRBV20-1 among them) occurred more frequently in patients than in controls.

Remarks on this clonotype: Antigen unknown.

The CDR3 length is 15 residues. The trim removed 4 bases at V and 0 bases at J, leaving 4 bases unmatched. Germline lookup yields CDR1 SGHRS and CDR2 YFSETQ. The TCR beta cDNA libraries contained unique molecular identifiers. Each sample of roughly 1 to 11 million input T cells yielded 500,000 or so cDNA molecules, so each molecule approximated one T cell. TCRdb processed the PCR reads anew with MiXCR; each CDR3 protein has one entry. In the table there are hundreds of thousands of distinct CDR3 sequences, 55% to 60% of which are singletons. The clonotype originates from a girl aged 2-9 years with multiple sclerosis. The material sequenced was blood. The chain couples TRBV5-1 to TRBJ2-1; 7 bases align to TRBD2. The CDR3 DNA follows: TGCGCCAGCAGCACTGGCGGGAGCTCCTACAATGAGCAGTTCTTC. Translated, it gives CASSTGGSSYNEQFF.